The T cell receptor (beta chain) under discussion was sequenced for a study of blood T cell repertoires in COVID-19. Only in-frame clones appear in the TCRdb table, and some are missing; sequencing was by immunoSEQ multiplex PCR. The data contain some 99,000 clones, around 82% of them singletons. The CDR3 has 13 residues. V shed 0 bases and J shed 1 base, with 4 bases lying between them. The germline CDR1 and CDR2 sequences are SGHNT and YYREEE (reference sequence). Specimen: peripheral blood. The TCR originated in a woman aged 45 to 65 with acute or convalescent COVID-19. The chain carries TRBV5-4 and TRBJ1-1, with D unresolved. CDR3 DNA sequence: TGTGCCAGCAGCTTGGCTACGAACACTGAAGCTTTCTTT. It encodes CASSLATNTEAFF.